The 10 T cell receptor beta chains presented below share a single source sample, sequenced in a study of CXCR3-negative and CXCR3-positive naive CD8 T cells. Whole-study findings and limits: Naive cells with CXCR3 showed TRB CDR3s that were more hydrophobic than those in CXCR3-negative naive cells.

The method, 5' RACE with UMI labels, was used to prepare the TRB cDNA libraries. Each CDR3 protein gets one entry in TCRdb, which reprocessed the 5' RACE reads and gives no DNA. This sample's clone table lists over 70,000 distinct CDR3 sequences. Their antigens remain unidentified. Sequencing was performed on naive CXCR3+ CD8+ T cells from blood. Specified subset: CD45RO-CCR7+CD27+CD95- naive CD8+ T cells expressing CXCR3 (TNR3+). The receptors shown here come from a human donor in good health. Some clones in this sample may be carry-over from other donors' samples.

The chain is built from TRBV2 and TRBJ2-5; TCRdb selects TRBD1, and the lack of DNA leaves this call unchecked. The CDR3 totals 14 residues. Germline V gene sequence: CDR1 SNHLY, CDR2 FYNNEI. This chain's CDR3 is CASSPQGRRETQYF.

This sequence joins TRBV5-1 and TRBJ2-7. The germline gives CDR1 SGHRS, CDR2 YFSETQ. This CDR3 is built from 17 residues. The CDR3 protein is CASSLPILDGSPYEQYF. Full variable domain (remainder filled in from reference TRBV5-1 and TRBJ2-7): KAGVTQTPRYLIKTRGQQVTLSCSPISGHRSVSWYQQTPGQGLQFLFEYFSETQRNKGNFPGRFSGRQFSNSRSEMNVSTLELGDSALYLCASSLPILDGSPYEQYFGPGTRLTVT.

The rearrangement links TRBV28 to TRBJ1-5; TCRdb returns TRBD1, unconfirmable since there is no DNA. There are 15 residues in the CDR3. The V gene's germline CDR1 is MDHEN and CDR2 SYDVKM. CDR3 amino acids: CASSFLGGEGQPQHF.

The chain carries TRBV28 and TRBJ2-1; with no DNA, the TCRdb D assignment of TRBD1 cannot be verified. CDR1 is MDHEN and CDR2 is SYDVKM in the germline V gene. CDR3 length: 16 amino acids. This chain's CDR3 is CASRGLVPGRDNEQFF.

The chain recombines TRBV28 with TRBJ2-7; lacking DNA, the TRBD1 call made by TCRdb goes unchecked. Looked up from germline, CDR1 is MDHEN and CDR2 is SYDVKM. The CDR3 spans 14 residues. The CDR3: CASSWEGGADEQYF.

The V gene is TRBV2, the J gene TRBJ2-1; the D call from TCRdb, TRBD1, cannot be confirmed without DNA. The CDR3 is 13 amino acids. Germline CDR1 reads SNHLY; CDR2 reads FYNNEI. This CDR3 reads CASDSGADGGQFF.

CDR3: CSVEGTSGRAGSYNEQFF. The chain carries TRBV29-1 and TRBJ2-1; TCRdb's assignment of TRBD2 cannot be checked, as there is no DNA. CDR1 is SQVTM and CDR2 is ANQGSEA in the germline V gene. The CDR3 is 18 amino acids.

This chain joins TRBV9 and TRBJ2-1; TCRdb reports TRBD2, a call that lacks DNA to check it against. Germline V lookup: CDR1 SGDLS, CDR2 YYNGEE. This CDR3 has 16 residues. CDR3 protein: CASSLGTSSGNNEQFF.

The rearrangement uses TRBV7-9 and TRBJ2-1. The CDR3 contains 13 residues. Germline CDR1 and CDR2: SEHNR and FQNEAQ (reference sequence). CDR3 sequence: CASSPVVNDEQFF.

J is TRBJ2-1 and V is TRBV29-1; the D call of TRBD1 rests on TCRdb alone, since no DNA is present to check it. This CDR3 contains 13 residues. Germline loops: CDR1 SQVTM, CDR2 ANQGSEA. Here the CDR3 reads CSPLAGPVNEQFF.